This TCR beta chain was retrieved from a study of T cell responses to AZD1222 COVID-19 vaccine. Study findings and constraints: Following two doses of AZD1222, Spike-specific TCR breadth and depth rose. Repertoire collection took place solely once the T cell response had peaked. Seropositive at baseline were only a handful of AZD1222 recipients.

Notes on this clone: No antigen is known for it.

Profiled with immunoSEQ multiplex PCR; TCRdb holds only in-frame clones, not every one. This table has roughly 170,000 clones, over 75% appearing once. The CDR3 sequence is 12 residues long. V was shortened by 5 bases and J by 1 base, with 5 bases between the two germline ends. The germline gives CDR1 MNHEY, CDR2 SVGAGI. Sequenced here: peripheral blood, sampled on day 0 of AZD1222 vaccination. This chain uses TRBV6-5 with TRBJ2-5; D not certain. This receptor was identified in an adult in good health. DNA of the CDR3: TGTGCCAGCAGTCGGTCCCAAGAGACCCAGTACTTC. This codes for CASSRSQETQYF.